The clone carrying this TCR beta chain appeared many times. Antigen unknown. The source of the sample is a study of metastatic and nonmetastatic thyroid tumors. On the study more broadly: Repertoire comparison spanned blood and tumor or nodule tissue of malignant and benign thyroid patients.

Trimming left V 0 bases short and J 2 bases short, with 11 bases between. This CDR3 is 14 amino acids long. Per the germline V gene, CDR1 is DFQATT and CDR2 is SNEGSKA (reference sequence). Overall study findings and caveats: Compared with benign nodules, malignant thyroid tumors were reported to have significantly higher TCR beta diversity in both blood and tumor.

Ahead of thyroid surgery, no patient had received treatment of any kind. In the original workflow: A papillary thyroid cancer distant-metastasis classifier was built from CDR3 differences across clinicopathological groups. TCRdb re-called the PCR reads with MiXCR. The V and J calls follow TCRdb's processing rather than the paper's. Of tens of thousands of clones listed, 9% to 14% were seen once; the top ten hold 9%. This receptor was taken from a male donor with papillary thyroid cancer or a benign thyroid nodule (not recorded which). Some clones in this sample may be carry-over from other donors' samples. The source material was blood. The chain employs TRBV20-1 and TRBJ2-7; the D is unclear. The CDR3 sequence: CSARDGQPTYEQYF. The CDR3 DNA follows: TGCAGTGCTAGAGATGGGCAGCCGACCTACGAGCAGTACTTC.